The 28 T cell receptor beta chains below come from one sample, sequenced in a study of cytomegalovirus exposure and HLA in healthy donors. The PCR contained 60 Vbeta and 13 Jbeta primers. Sequencing used immunoSEQ multiplex PCR; TCRdb keeps in-frame clones, though not all of them. The top ten hold 8% to 10% of the sample, which has approximately 92,000 clones, about two thirds seen once. Sequences were obtained from PBMCs. Receptors originate from a man aged 55 to 70 in good health and CMV-seronegative.

The chain uses TRBV4-1 and TRBJ2-7, with unresolved D. V dropped 4 bases and J dropped 2 bases, with 9 bases sitting between them. The CDR3 contains 13 residues. Germline V gives CDR1 MGHRA, CDR2 YSYEKL. The CDR3 DNA is TGCGCCAGCAGCCTAAGCGAGGCCTACGAGCAGTACTTC. Its protein is CASSLSEAYEQYF.

DNA of the CDR3: TGCAGCGTCATTACACCCACCCCGAACACTGAAGCTTTCTTT. This gives the protein CSVITPTPNTEAFF. This chain joins TRBV29-1 and TRBJ1-1; D gene ambiguous. With 6 bases removed from V and 1 base from J, the gap between germline ends came to 15 bases. Germline loops: CDR1 SQVTM, CDR2 ANQGSEA. The CDR3 covers 14 residues.

The chain uses TRBV28 and TRBJ2-1; D is ambiguous. Germline CDR1 reads MDHEN; CDR2 reads SYDVKM. The CDR3 runs 12 residues. Trimming took 1 base from V and 9 from J, leaving 7 bases between them. DNA for the CDR3: TGTGCCAGCAGTTTATCCTCCGGTGAGCAGTTCTTC. Amino acid sequence: CASSLSSGEQFF.

This sequence joins TRBV29-1 and TRBJ2-2; 10 nucleotides line up with TRBD2. The germline V gene has CDR1 SQVTM and CDR2 ANQGSEA. The CDR3 sequence is 17 residues long. V was clipped by 0 bases and J by 0 bases; unmatched bases: 4. CDR3 nucleotide sequence: TGCAGCGTTGAAGATCTAACTAGCGGGACGAACACCGGGGAGCTGTTTTTT. This encodes CSVEDLTSGTNTGELFF.

The rearrangement joins TRBV5-4 to TRBJ2-3; TRBD2 aligns across 9 bases. This CDR3 comprises 16 residues. The germline gives CDR1 SGHNT, CDR2 YYREEE (reference sequence). Trimming cost V 5 bases and J 2 bases; bases outside gene matches: 9. The CDR3 sequence: CASSPQTSGYTDTQYF. For the CDR3, the DNA is TGTGCCAGCAGTCCCCAGACTAGCGGCTACACAGATACGCAGTATTTT.

The rearrangement links TRBV7-2 to TRBJ2-5; 10 bases align to TRBD2. Germline V CDR1 and CDR2: SGHTA, FQGNSA. The CDR3 loop spans 17 amino acids. The J segment lost 5 bases and the V segment lost 5 bases, leaving 14 bases of the junction unmatched. CDR3 loop: CASSRRLAGAGGETQYF. The DNA of the CDR3 is TGTGCCAGCAGCCGGCGTCTAGCGGGGGCGGGGGGGGAGACCCAGTACTTC.

The gene calls are TRBV6-1 and TRBJ2-7, with 13 bases fitting TRBD2. Germline CDR1 and CDR2: MNHNS and SASEGT. The CDR3 extends over 14 amino acids. V shed 4 bases, J shed 7 bases, and the junction held 4 bases outside the gene matches. CDR3 sequence: CASSGTSGSSEQYF. CDR3 DNA sequence: TGTGCCAGCAGTGGGACTAGCGGGAGCAGTGAGCAGTACTTC.

This rearrangement joins TRBV2 to TRBJ2-7; TRBD1 matches at 9 bases. Germline loops: CDR1 SNHLY, CDR2 FYNNEI. The CDR3 loop spans 15 amino acids. V trimming: 6 bases; J trimming: 6 bases; junction bases outside the gene matches: 12. The CDR3 nucleotides read TGTGCCAGCAGATACGGGACAGGGTCCTCGAGCGAGCAGTACTTC. It yields the protein CASRYGTGSSSEQYF.

The sample holds one count of this clone. The junction does not match germline at one end; this may be a read error. The CDR3 loop is CASSEGQSNQPQHF. The DNA for the CDR3 is TGTGCCAGCAGCGAAGGGCAGAGCAATCAGCCCCAGCATTTT. V is TRBV2 and J is TRBJ1-5, with D hard to call. Looked up from germline, CDR1 is SNHLY and CDR2 is FYNNEI. CDR3 length: 14 amino acids.

The chain uses TRBV30 and TRBJ1-2; unclear D gene. CDR1 is GTSNPN and CDR2 is SVGIG in the germline V gene (reference sequence). V was shortened by 1 base and J by 0 bases, with 9 bases between the two germline ends. There are 14 residues in the CDR3. CDR3 bases: TGTGCCTGGAGTGGGGCAGGAACTAACTATGGCTACACCTTC. The encoded protein is CAWSGAGTNYGYTF.

This clone was found a few times. V usage is TRBV28 and J usage is TRBJ2-5, with D perhaps TRBD2 (6 bases). This CDR3 has 14 amino acids. Deletions cut 3 bases from V and 2 bases from J, with 10 bases between. The germline gives CDR1 MDHEN, CDR2 SYDVKM. The CDR3 coding sequence is TGTGCCAGCAGTTTTCTAGCGATGCAAGAGACCCAGTACTTC. Its translation is CASSFLAMQETQYF.

The rearrangement uses TRBV9 and TRBJ2-3; TRBD2 agrees at 9 bases. The germline V gene encodes CDR1 SGDLS and CDR2 YYNGEE. Trimming at V came to 6 bases and at J to 3 bases, leaving 8 bases not matched to a gene. The CDR3 has 15 amino acids. The CDR3 is CASTSREGGTDTQYF. The CDR3 region has the DNA TGTGCCAGCACCTCGCGGGAGGGGGGGACAGATACGCAGTATTTT.

The chain carries TRBV5-1 and TRBJ2-7; D is perhaps TRBD2 (6 bases). The CDR3 consists of 14 residues. Trimming pared 0 bases from V and 7 bases from J, leaving 14 bases between. Germline V lookup: CDR1 SGHRS, CDR2 YFSETQ. CDR3 sequence reads: CASSLGGVLREQYF. In nucleotides, the CDR3 is TGCGCCAGCAGCTTGGGGGGGGTTCTGAGGGAGCAGTACTTC.

The gene calls are TRBV18 and TRBJ1-2; TRBD1 agrees at 8 bases. This CDR3 has 14 residues. The V segment lost 4 bases and the J segment 4 bases; nucleotides outside the gene matches: 5. Germline V gives CDR1 KGHSH, CDR2 LQKENI. The DNA of the CDR3 is TGTGCCAGCTCACAAGGACAGGGCCTCTATGGCTACACCTTC. Its protein product is CASSQGQGLYGYTF.

The chain joins TRBV29-1 to TRBJ2-1; 13 nucleotides line up with TRBD2. CDR1 and CDR2 from the germline V gene are SQVTM and ANQGSEA. The V gene end was trimmed by 5 bases and the J gene end by 3 bases; junction bases not matched to a gene: 10. The CDR3 has 17 amino acids. The CDR3 nucleotides are TGCAGCGTTCCGACTAGCGGGAGGCCCCAGATCTACAATGAGCAGTTCTTC. Translating it yields CSVPTSGRPQIYNEQFF.

V is TRBV5-1 and J is TRBJ2-5; D is perhaps TRBD1 (5 bases). CDR3 size: 18 residues. Between the trimmed V and J ends, which lost 4 bases and 3 bases, there was a span of 25 bases. Germline V CDR1 and CDR2: SGHRS, YFSETQ. CDR3 sequence: CASSHILRSWTKEETQYF. The DNA for the CDR3 is TGCGCCAGCAGCCACATTCTCCGTTCGTGGACAAAGGAAGAGACCCAGTACTTC.

The rearrangement joins TRBV5-6 to TRBJ2-5, with D perhaps TRBD2 (6 bases). V was cut by 2 bases and J by 1 base, with 12 bases left in between. This CDR3 contains 15 residues. CDR1 is SGHDT and CDR2 is YYEEEE in the germline V gene. The CDR3 DNA reads TGTGCCAGCAGCTTAACCTTAGCGGCCCAAGAGACCCAGTACTTC. This gives the protein CASSLTLAAQETQYF. The full variable domain, its missing parts supplied by reference TRBV5-6 and TRBJ2-5, is DAGVTQSPTHLIKTRGQQVTLRCSPKSGHDTVSWYQQALGQGPQFIFQYYEEEERQRGNFPDRFSGHQFPNYSSELNVNALLLGDSALYLCASSLTLAAQETQYFGPGTRLLVL.

The rearrangement joins TRBV4-1 to TRBJ2-5, with D uncertain. CDR3 size: 16 residues. CDR1 is MGHRA and CDR2 is YSYEKL in the germline V gene. The V and J ends lost 1 base and 4 bases respectively, with 16 bases between them. Written as DNA, the CDR3 is TGCGCCAGCAGCCAAGGGGTTTTCGGAGCTCCAGAGACCCAGTACTTC. It is translated as CASSQGVFGAPETQYF.

This clone occurred once. J is TRBJ1-1 and V is TRBV30; a possible D gene is TRBD1 (6 bases). Germline V gene lookup returns CDR1 GTSNPN and CDR2 SVGIG (reference sequence). The CDR3 length is 15 residues. Trimming took off 7 bases at V and 0 bases at J, with 18 bases between the two ends. This CDR3 reads CASRDHGDMNTEAFF. The DNA for the CDR3 is TGTGCCTCCAGAGACCATGGGGACATGAACACTGAAGCTTTCTTT.

The V and J genes are TRBV27 and TRBJ2-7; 9 positions match TRBD1. Unmatched junction bases numbered 17, after V lost 5 bases and J lost 6 bases. CDR3 size: 17 residues. Per germline, CDR1 MNHEY and CDR2 SMNVEV (reference sequence). DNA of the CDR3: TGTGCCAGCAGTCCCCTTCGGACAGGGGAAGGTGTAAGCGAGCAGTACTTC. Translating it yields CASSPLRTGEGVSEQYF.

The chain recombines TRBV25-1 with TRBJ2-2; D remains ambiguous. This CDR3 has 17 amino acids. V lost 1 base and J lost 4, with 16 bases in between. Germline CDR1 MGHDK, CDR2 SYGVNS. The chain's CDR3 is CASSESLARTGTGELFF. CDR3 coding DNA: TGTGCCAGCAGTGAATCCCTGGCTAGAACGGGCACCGGGGAGCTGTTTTTT.

This clone was picked up one time. CDR3 bases: TGCGCCAGCAGTGAGTGGGCCAGGGGGACCGGGGAGCTGTTTTTT. Amino acid sequence: CASSEWARGTGELFF. The rearrangement links TRBV10-1 to TRBJ2-2; 7 bases agree with TRBD1. In germline, CDR1 is WNHNN, CDR2 SYGVQD (reference sequence). J gave up 5 bases and V 1 base, and 4 bases lay outside the gene matches. CDR3 length equals 15 residues.

This rearrangement joins TRBV4-1 to TRBJ1-2; TRBD1 matches 9 bases. Trimming took 2 bases from V and 6 from J; bases not matched to a gene: 13. CDR3 length: 17 residues. Germline V gene sequence: CDR1 MGHRA, CDR2 YSYEKL. The CDR3 loop is CASSQTGTGGKRNGYTF. CDR3 in DNA: TGCGCCAGCAGCCAAACTGGAACAGGGGGCAAAAGGAATGGCTACACCTTC.

The rearrangement links TRBV11-2 to TRBJ2-1; 8 bases line up with TRBD2. The CDR3 runs to 15 residues. CDR1 is SGHAT, CDR2 FQNNGV, per germline. V dropped 1 base and J dropped 5; count of bases not matched to a gene: 4. The CDR3 loop reads CASSLGGSGNNEQFF. The CDR3, as DNA: TGTGCCAGCAGCTTAGGAGGTAGCGGGAACAATGAGCAGTTCTTC.

This CDR3 reads CASSRTEAGELFF. The CDR3 DNA follows: TGCGCCAGCAGCCGGACAGAGGCCGGGGAGCTGTTTTTT. The gene calls are TRBV5-1 and TRBJ2-2; tentative D call: TRBD1 (6 bases). Trimming took off 4 bases at V and 6 bases at J, with 10 bases between the two ends. CDR1 and CDR2 (germline): SGHRS, YFSETQ. CDR3 size: 13 residues.

The chain employs TRBV5-1 and TRBJ2-2; 9 nucleotides agree with TRBD1. V was pared by 6 bases and J by 4 bases, with 1 base of the junction left unmatched. The CDR3 covers 13 residues. CDR1 is SGHRS and CDR2 is YFSETQ in the germline V gene. The CDR3 bases are TGCGCCAGCAAGACAGGGGGCACCGGGGAGCTGTTTTTT. Translating gives CASKTGGTGELFF.

V is TRBV5-1 and J is TRBJ2-7, with D possibly TRBD1 on 5 matching bases. Germline-derived CDR1 and CDR2 are SGHRS and YFSETQ. V was cut by 0 bases and J by 5 bases, with 12 bases left in between. There are 14 residues in the CDR3. The CDR3 nucleotides are TGCGCCAGCAGCTTGGGACACAGGATCAACGAGCAGTACTTC. As protein: CASSLGHRINEQYF.

This clone was seen a single time. This chain joins TRBV5-4 and TRBJ2-1, with 7 positions matching TRBD1. The CDR3 has 15 residues. V was clipped by 4 bases and J by 6 bases; unmatched bases: 10. The germline V gene encodes CDR1 SGHNT and CDR2 YYREEE (reference sequence). This CDR3 reads CASSPGQGVSNEQFF. CDR3 nucleotides: TGTGCCAGCAGCCCCGGGCAGGGGGTCTCCAATGAGCAGTTCTTC.